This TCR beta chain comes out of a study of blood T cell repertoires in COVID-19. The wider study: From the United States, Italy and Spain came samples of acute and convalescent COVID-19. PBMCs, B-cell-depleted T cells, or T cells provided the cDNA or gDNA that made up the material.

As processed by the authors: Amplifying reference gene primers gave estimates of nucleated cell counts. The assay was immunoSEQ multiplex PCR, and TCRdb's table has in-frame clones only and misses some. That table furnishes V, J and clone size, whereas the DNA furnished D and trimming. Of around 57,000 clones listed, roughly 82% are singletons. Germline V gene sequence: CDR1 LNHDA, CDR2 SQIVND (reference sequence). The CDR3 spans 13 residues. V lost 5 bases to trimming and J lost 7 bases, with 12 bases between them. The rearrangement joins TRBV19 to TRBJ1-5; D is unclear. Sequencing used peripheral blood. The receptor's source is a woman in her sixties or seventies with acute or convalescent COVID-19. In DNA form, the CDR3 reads TGTGCCAGTAGTGTCCCGGGTCTCCAGCCCCAGCATTTT. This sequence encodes CASSVPGLQPQHF.